A single sample is the source of the 21 T cell receptor beta chains below, sequenced in a study of blood T cell repertoires in COVID-19. The protocol was immunoSEQ multiplex PCR, while the TCRdb copy is restricted to in-frame clones and leaves out a portion. The top ten hold roughly 9.1% of the sample, which has approximately 150,000 clones, roughly 82% seen once. Sequencing was done on a sample of peripheral blood. Receptors originate from a woman in her sixties or seventies with acute or convalescent COVID-19.

J is TRBJ1-2 and V is TRBV28, with TRBD1 identical over 7 bases. CDR1 and CDR2 from the germline V gene are MDHEN and SYDVKM. J gave up 5 bases and V 5 bases, and 11 bases lay outside the gene matches. The CDR3 consists of 15 residues. The CDR3 loop is CASSPPEGAGYGYTF. The CDR3 bases are TGTGCCAGCAGTCCTCCCGAGGGGGCGGGTTATGGCTACACCTTC.

The chain links TRBV11-2 to TRBJ2-7; the D is unclear. Trimming cost V 5 bases and J 3 bases, with 8 bases left between them. Germline loops: CDR1 SGHAT, CDR2 FQNNGV. CDR3 size: 12 residues. The CDR3 protein is CASSPRVYEQYF. The CDR3 DNA is TGTGCCAGCAGCCCTCGGGTCTACGAGCAGTACTTC.

The CDR3 here is CASSPTGTDYGYTF. The CDR3 DNA sequence: TGTGCCAGCAGCCCCACAGGGACGGACTATGGCTACACCTTC. V usage is TRBV9 and J usage is TRBJ1-2; D perhaps matches TRBD1 (6 bases). Looked up from germline, CDR1 is SGDLS and CDR2 is YYNGEE. V shed 4 bases and J shed 3 bases, with 13 bases lying between them. This CDR3 is 14 amino acids long.

The rearrangement uses TRBV18 and TRBJ1-6; no firm D call. V lost 3 bases, J lost 9 bases, and 12 bases lay in between. Germline V gene data show CDR1 as KGHSH and CDR2 as LQKENI. This CDR3 spans 14 amino acids. The CDR3 region is CASSPLDISSPLHF. The CDR3, as DNA: TGTGCCAGCTCACCTCTCGACATCAGTTCACCCCTCCACTTT.

The CDR3 reads CASSQYRGNKNIQYF. The CDR3 DNA sequence: TGTGCCAGCAGCCAATACCGGGGGAACAAAAACATTCAGTACTTC. This sequence joins TRBV14 and TRBJ2-4; D might be TRBD2 (6 bases). The CDR3 runs 15 residues. Looked up from germline, CDR1 is SGHDN and CDR2 is FVKESK. V was clipped by 2 bases and J by 3 bases, with 11 bases between them.

This chain joins TRBV5-1 and TRBJ1-2, with unresolved D. Trimming stripped 3 bases from V and 2 bases from J, with 5 bases between. Germline V gene sequence: CDR1 SGHRS, CDR2 YFSETQ. The length of the CDR3 is 12 residues. CDR3 in DNA: TGCGCCAGCAGCTCGGAGAACTATGGCTACACCTTC. Translated, it gives CASSSENYGYTF. Drawing the rest from reference TRBV5-1 and TRBJ1-2, the complete variable domain is KAGVTQTPRYLIKTRGQQVTLSCSPISGHRSVSWYQQTPGQGLQFLFEYFSETQRNKGNFPGRFSGRQFSNSRSEMNVSTLELGDSALYLCASSSENYGYTFGSGTRLTVV.

The chain uses TRBV6-5 and TRBJ2-7; 8 bases are a match to TRBD1. Germline lookup yields CDR1 MNHEY and CDR2 SVGAGI. The CDR3 has 12 residues. V shed 6 bases and J 7 bases; nucleotides not matched to a gene: 5. The CDR3, as DNA: TGTGCCAGCAGCTCCCGGACAGGGGAGCAGTACTTC. Amino acids: CASSSRTGEQYF.

The rearrangement joins TRBV5-1 to TRBJ2-7; 8 nucleotides agree with TRBD1. Per germline, CDR1 SGHRS and CDR2 YFSETQ. The CDR3 spans 14 residues. The trim removed 4 bases at V and 2 bases at J, leaving 5 bases unmatched. CDR3 sequence (DNA): TGCGCCAGCAGCCCGGGACAGGTAACCTACGAGCAGTACTTC. Translation: CASSPGQVTYEQYF.

This rearrangement joins TRBV7-2 to TRBJ2-1, with 14 bases aligning to TRBD2. In germline, CDR1 is SGHTA, CDR2 FQGNSA. CDR3 length: 19 amino acids. V was clipped by 5 bases and J by 0 bases; unmatched bases: 9. Here the CDR3 reads CASSIPGTSGGPSYNEQFF. CDR3 coding DNA: TGTGCCAGCAGCATACCCGGGACTAGCGGGGGCCCCTCCTACAATGAGCAGTTCTTC.

This sequence joins TRBV19 and TRBJ1-5; D not resolved. Trimming cost V 7 bases and J 2 bases, with 12 bases left between them. The CDR3 has 14 residues. Germline CDR1 reads LNHDA; CDR2 reads SQIVND (reference sequence). CDR3 bases: TGTGCCAGTACAAGTTACCAGGGCAATCAGCCCCAGCATTTT. Amino acid sequence: CASTSYQGNQPQHF.

The V and J genes are TRBV27 and TRBJ2-7; possible D gene TRBD1, 5 bases. CDR3 length: 15 amino acids. The V end was cut by 6 bases, the J end by 2 bases, with 17 bases between. Germline CDR1 is MNHEY and CDR2 is SMNVEV (reference sequence). The CDR3 region is CASSLGANRPYEQYF. CDR3 bases: TGTGCCAGCAGCCTTGGGGCTAATCGACCCTACGAGCAGTACTTC.

This rearrangement joins TRBV10-3 to TRBJ2-7, with D hard to call. Germline CDR1 reads ENHRY; CDR2 reads SYGVKD. The CDR3 sequence is 13 residues long. Trimming stripped 0 bases from V and 7 bases from J, with 10 bases between. CDR3 sequence (DNA): TGTGCCATCAGTGAGTCCATGGCCAGGGAGCAGTACTTC. Translated: CAISESMAREQYF.

The J gene is TRBJ2-7, the V gene TRBV30; D remains ambiguous. The CDR3 totals 12 residues. Germline CDR1 reads GTSNPN; CDR2 reads SVGIG (reference sequence). Trimming took 1 base from V and 2 from J, leaving 6 bases between them. The CDR3 is CAWSEQPYEQYF. The DNA of the CDR3 is TGTGCCTGGAGTGAACAGCCCTACGAGCAGTACTTC.

This sequence joins TRBV18 and TRBJ2-3, with TRBD2 matching 8 bases. The V gene end was trimmed by 3 bases and the J gene end by 1 base; junction bases not matched to a gene: 6. This CDR3 has 16 residues. Germline CDR1 is KGHSH and CDR2 is LQKENI. The chain's CDR3 is CASSPIAGPGTDTQYF. The CDR3 bases are TGTGCCAGCTCACCTATAGCGGGACCAGGCACAGATACGCAGTATTTT.

The genes are TRBV2 and TRBJ1-1, with 10 bases that match TRBD1. The CDR3 consists of 14 residues. In germline, CDR1 is SNHLY, CDR2 FYNNEI. The V segment lost 7 bases and the J segment 0 bases; nucleotides outside the gene matches: 2. The CDR3 coding sequence is TGTGCCAGCAAGGGGACAGGGGTGAACACTGAAGCTTTCTTT. Encoded protein: CASKGTGVNTEAFF.

This sequence joins TRBV9 and TRBJ1-1; TRBD1 is a possible D gene (6 bases). V lost 2 bases to trimming and J lost 4 bases, with 18 bases between them. The CDR3 length is 16 residues. Germline loops: CDR1 SGDLS, CDR2 YYNGEE. For the CDR3, the DNA is TGTGCCAGCAGCGTTACAGGGAGAGCAAGGGGCACTGAAGCTTTCTTT. The encoded protein is CASSVTGRARGTEAFF.

The chain carries TRBV28 and TRBJ1-5; D remains unclear. The germline V gene encodes CDR1 MDHEN and CDR2 SYDVKM. The CDR3 loop spans 14 amino acids. V gave up 4 bases and J gave up 3 bases, with 10 bases separating them. Here the CDR3 DNA reads TGTGCCAGCAGTTCTGCACTCCTCAATCAGCCCCAGCATTTT. Amino acid sequence: CASSSALLNQPQHF.

This chain links TRBV9 with TRBJ2-1; D may be TRBD2 (5 bases). Germline V lookup: CDR1 SGDLS, CDR2 YYNGEE. This CDR3 has 15 amino acids. The ends were cut back, 3 bases at V and 5 bases at J, with 15 bases in the middle. The DNA for the CDR3 is TGTGCCAGCAGCGCTACCCAATACGGGGACAATGAGCAGTTCTTC. Protein: CASSATQYGDNEQFF.

This clone was counted between two and nine times. The genes are TRBV19 and TRBJ1-4; TRBD1 is a possible D gene (6 bases). The CDR3 runs 18 residues. V lost 3 bases and J lost 5, with 22 bases in between. Germline values: CDR1 LNHDA, CDR2 SQIVND (reference sequence). CDR3 nucleotides: TGTGCCAGTAGTATTGGTCGGAAACAGGGCGGCTCAAATGAAAAACTGTTTTTT. Amino acids: CASSIGRKQGGSNEKLFF.

The chain has TRBV2 and TRBJ1-3; tentatively, D is TRBD1 (5 bases). V lost 6 bases and J 3 bases, leaving 15 bases between the germline ends. Germline V CDR1 and CDR2: SNHLY, FYNNEI. The CDR3 extends over 15 amino acids. The CDR3 DNA reads TGTGCCAGCAGACCGATGTCGGGGGTTGGAAACACCATATATTTT. It yields the protein CASRPMSGVGNTIYF.

The V gene is TRBV30, the J gene TRBJ2-3, with D possibly being TRBD2 (6 bases). The CDR3 runs to 15 residues. CDR1 and CDR2 (germline): GTSNPN, SVGIG (reference sequence). The V end was cut by 4 bases, the J end by 3 bases, with 17 bases between. DNA of the CDR3: TGTGCCTGGACGCCTGGGGCCAGCGGGACAGATACGCAGTATTTT. Encoded protein: CAWTPGASGTDTQYF.